Each of the 16 T cell receptor beta chains below was sequenced from the same sample in a study of blood T cell repertoires in COVID-19. Produced via immunoSEQ multiplex PCR; TCRdb's table is partial and in-frame only. Here the sample spans roughly 250,000 clones, about 89% being singletons. Source material: peripheral blood. The receptors originated from a young man with acute or convalescent COVID-19.

The V gene is TRBV7-9, the J gene TRBJ2-2, with D tentatively TRBD1 (6 bases). Trimming cost V 4 bases and J 0 bases, with 15 bases left between them. The germline gives CDR1 SEHNR, CDR2 FQNEAQ (reference sequence). This CDR3 is 17 amino acids long. CDR3 in DNA: TGTGCCAGCAGCTCCAGACCCGGGACATCGAACACCGGGGAGCTGTTTTTT. Translated: CASSSRPGTSNTGELFF.

V usage is TRBV5-8 and J usage is TRBJ2-3, with TRBD1 matching 8 bases. Per germline, CDR1 SGHTS and CDR2 YDEGEE. The V and J ends lost 4 bases and 2 bases, in that order; junction bases with no gene match: 12. This CDR3 region has 17 residues. The CDR3 coding sequence is TGTGCCAGCAGCACCGGACAGGGTCGGCCCAACACAGATACGCAGTATTTT. Translated: CASSTGQGRPNTDTQYF.

This rearrangement joins TRBV29-1 to TRBJ2-1; D may be TRBD2 (6 bases). The CDR3 spans 12 residues. Trimming took 2 bases from V and 6 from J, leaving 8 bases between them. CDR1 is SQVTM and CDR2 is ANQGSEA in the germline V gene. Here the CDR3 reads CSVELGGNEQFF. CDR3 DNA sequence: TGCAGCGTTGAACTGGGGGGCAATGAGCAGTTCTTC.

The chain uses TRBV10-1 and TRBJ1-1, with 9 bases that match TRBD1. Trimming at V came to 3 bases and at J to 5 bases, leaving 7 bases not matched to a gene. Per germline, CDR1 WNHNN and CDR2 SYGVQD (reference sequence). The CDR3 contains 15 residues. This CDR3 is CASSDPGTGRTEAFF. CDR3 DNA: TGCGCCAGCAGTGACCCCGGGACAGGGAGGACTGAAGCTTTCTTT.

The rearrangement links TRBV28 to TRBJ1-2; tentative D call: TRBD1 (5 bases). The CDR3 sequence is 15 residues long. The V end was cut by 3 bases, the J end by 4 bases, with 15 bases between. Germline assignment: CDR1 MDHEN and CDR2 SYDVKM. CDR3 sequence: CASSLAQTVVYGYTF. DNA for the CDR3: TGTGCCAGCAGTTTGGCGCAGACAGTAGTCTATGGCTACACCTTC.

The chain recombines TRBV15 with TRBJ2-7; possible D gene TRBD1, 6 bases. V was clipped by 6 bases and J by 0 bases, with 24 bases between them. Germline V CDR1 and CDR2: LNHNV, YYDKDF (reference sequence). The CDR3 consists of 18 residues. The CDR3, as DNA: TGTGCCACCAGGAGGGGGACATCCCGAACATTACTCTCCTACGAGCAGTACTTC. It specifies CATRRGTSRTLLSYEQYF.

This sequence joins TRBV28 and TRBJ1-1; D not resolved. CDR1 and CDR2 (germline): MDHEN, SYDVKM. The CDR3 loop spans 12 amino acids. Trimming stripped 2 bases from V and 1 base from J, with 2 bases between. The DNA of the CDR3 is TGTGCCAGCAGTTTACAGAACACTGAAGCTTTCTTT. It codes for CASSLQNTEAFF.

This clone was found once. This chain links TRBV6-5 with TRBJ1-1; D uncertain. CDR1 and CDR2 (germline): MNHEY, SVGAGI. The CDR3 spans 13 residues. V was clipped by 8 bases and J by 6 bases, with 16 bases between them. CDR3 in amino acids: CASQIQINAEAFF. As DNA, the CDR3 is TGTGCCAGCCAAATACAGATCAACGCTGAAGCTTTCTTT.

The CDR3 loop reads CASSFPGRGSTIYF. CDR3 DNA sequence: TGTGCCAGCAGTTTCCCGGGGCGGGGGAGCACCATATATTTT. The gene calls are TRBV28 and TRBJ1-3, with D tentatively TRBD1 (5 bases). The germline V gene encodes CDR1 MDHEN and CDR2 SYDVKM. V lost 3 bases to trimming and J lost 9 bases, with 15 bases between them. The CDR3 runs to 14 residues.

The chain combines TRBV11-2 with TRBJ2-1; the match to TRBD2 covers 9 bases. Germline V gene lookup returns CDR1 SGHAT and CDR2 FQNNGV. The CDR3 is 18 residues long. V lost 3 bases and J lost 0; bases outside the gene matches: 9. CDR3: CASSFASGTLSSYNEQFF. CDR3 coding DNA: TGTGCCAGCAGCTTCGCTAGCGGGACGCTGAGCTCCTACAATGAGCAGTTCTTC.

The chain employs TRBV3-1 (or the pseudogene TRBV3-2) and TRBJ1-2, with unresolved D. Germline V gene sequence: CDR1 LGHDT, CDR2 YNNKEL (reference sequence). Trimming removed 2 bases from V and 5 bases from J, with 15 bases in between. The CDR3 sequence is 15 residues long. As DNA, the CDR3 is TGTGCCAGCAGCCAACTCTGGCGGGCGCAATATGGCTACACCTTC. Its protein product is CASSQLWRAQYGYTF.

The V call is TRBV7-9, the J call TRBJ1-3; D not certain. The CDR3 is 14 residues long. Germline lookup yields CDR1 SEHNR and CDR2 FQNEAQ (reference sequence). V was clipped by 2 bases and J by 0 bases, with 5 bases between them. Written as DNA, the CDR3 is TGTGCCAGCAGCTTACCGGGCTCTGGAAACACCATATATTTT. This codes for CASSLPGSGNTIYF.

V is TRBV13 and J is TRBJ2-3, with a weak D call TRBD2 (5 bases). Germline V gene data show CDR1 as PRHDT and CDR2 as FYEKMQ (reference sequence). V was shortened by 2 bases and J by 0 bases, with 12 bases between the two germline ends. The CDR3 length is 16 residues. In nucleotides, the CDR3 is TGTGCCAGCAGCTTACCGGGGATCTTAAGCACAGATACGCAGTATTTT. Its protein is CASSLPGILSTDTQYF.

This clone was recorded a few times. The chain couples TRBV27 to TRBJ1-5; TRBD1 aligns across 11 bases. With 9 bases clipped from V and 6 bases from J, the junction kept 10 bases outside the gene matches. Germline V gene data show CDR1 as MNHEY and CDR2 as SMNVEV (reference sequence). This CDR3 contains 15 residues. The CDR3 region is CASTPTGTGGQPQHF. The DNA for the CDR3 is TGTGCCAGTACCCCCACCGGGACAGGGGGTCAGCCCCAGCATTTT.

This chain connects TRBV5-1 to TRBJ1-2; D is undetermined. V shed 3 bases and J shed 5 bases, with 5 bases lying between them. The length of the CDR3 is 11 residues. Germline V gene data show CDR1 as SGHRS and CDR2 as YFSETQ. CDR3 residues: CASSSLYGYTF. The DNA of the CDR3 is TGCGCCAGCAGCTCGCTATATGGCTACACCTTC.

V gene TRBV12-5 combines with J gene TRBJ1-3; a possible D gene is TRBD1 (6 bases). Trimming took 3 bases from V and 2 from J, leaving 8 bases between them. CDR1 LGHNT and CDR2 FRNRAP come from the germline V gene. This CDR3 has 14 residues. The CDR3 reads CASGLGTTGNTIYF. The CDR3 region has the DNA TGTGCTAGTGGTTTAGGGACAACTGGAAACACCATATATTTT.